These T cell receptor beta chains were read from a single sample in a study of blood T cell repertoires in COVID-19. Assay: immunoSEQ multiplex PCR; the TCRdb copy retains only in-frame clones and omits some. The table shows 130,000 to 150,000 clones, with 70% to 90% occurring only once. Source material: PBMCs or T cells enriched from blood (not recorded which). These receptors all come from a woman aged 40 to 50 who had recovered from COVID-19. Both conserved end residues are part of each CDR3. Fields, in order: V gene, CDR3 protein.

v_gene: TRBV5-1
CDR3aa: CASSSGTGGTEAFF

v_gene: TRBV28
CDR3aa: CASSFGQGTSGANVLTF

v_gene: TRBV7-6
CDR3aa: CASAPDRGFETQYF

v_gene: TRBV12-3/TRBV12-4
CDR3aa: CASTRQGTSPLHF

v_gene: TRBV25-1
CDR3aa: CASSEGPLGGSPLHF

v_gene: TRBV29-1
CDR3aa: CSVEDIKVGRLYEQYF

v_gene: TRBV9
CDR3aa: CASSVAGTTQETQYF

v_gene: TRBV11-2
CDR3aa: CASSYGTATDTQYF

v_gene: TRBV3-1/TRBV3-2
CDR3aa: CASSQGGAGNTIYF

v_gene: TRBV10-3
CDR3aa: CAISERLAGTDTQYF

v_gene: TRBV18
CDR3aa: CASSPQGDSGYTF

v_gene: TRBV6-1
CDR3aa: CASSEGTSGSYEQYF

v_gene: TRBV12-5
CDR3aa: CASGFGTSGLQETQYF

v_gene: TRBV6-1
CDR3aa: CASSDDRNYGYTF

v_gene: TRBV5-5
CDR3aa: CASSITSGPRDTQYF

v_gene: TRBV19
CDR3aa: CASSRTGEEEKLFF

v_gene: TRBV2
CDR3aa: CASTPRGAGNTIYF

v_gene: TRBV7-6
CDR3aa: CASTQGLKYEQYF

v_gene: TRBV11-1
CDR3aa: CASSLNGQGAWGYTF

v_gene: TRBV25-1
CDR3aa: CASRGVGTRDSPLHF

v_gene: TRBV5-1
CDR3aa: CASSLGQGDSPLHF

v_gene: TRBV5-1
CDR3aa: CASSLTSGNTGELFF

v_gene: TRBV18
CDR3aa: CASSPLPSQETQYF

v_gene: TRBV10-2
CDR3aa: CASSEWGQTGTNTEAFF

v_gene: TRBV24-1
CDR3aa: CATSNSFQETQYF

v_gene: TRBV7-9
CDR3aa: CASSWGQGDTGELFF

v_gene: TRBV13
CDR3aa: CASSSRDRANEQFF

v_gene: TRBV7-9
CDR3aa: CASSSRDNQETQYF

v_gene: TRBV12-3/TRBV12-4
CDR3aa: CASTSGTGELFF

v_gene: TRBV5-1
CDR3aa: CASSFSGTSNEQFF

v_gene: TRBV9
CDR3aa: CASTQGLSGNTIYF

v_gene: TRBV19
CDR3aa: CASSPQQTGDYGYTF

v_gene: TRBV7-3
CDR3aa: CASSLTGTGQETQYF

v_gene: TRBV13
CDR3aa: CASNLMGLAGGSSYNEQFF

v_gene: TRBV19
CDR3aa: CATTGLALTGELFF

v_gene: TRBV27
CDR3aa: CASSGTGPTEAFF

v_gene: TRBV9
CDR3aa: CASSVLGQNTEAFF

v_gene: TRBV2
CDR3aa: CASTVSRSYEQYF

v_gene: TRBV29-1
CDR3aa: CSVVREGIDYGYTF

v_gene: TRBV27
CDR3aa: CASTRGGGANSPLHF

v_gene: TRBV19
CDR3aa: CASRQGTSTDTQYF

v_gene: TRBV19
CDR3aa: CASSKDYSFVNSPLHF

v_gene: TRBV3-1/TRBV3-2
CDR3aa: CASSQGSGIQSPLHF

v_gene: TRBV14
CDR3aa: CASSLYPGDSQETQYF

v_gene: TRBV7-9
CDR3aa: CASSLGTQEQYF

v_gene: TRBV29-1
CDR3aa: CSVAGVEEQYF

v_gene: TRBV5-1
CDR3aa: CASSFNPGQGNTEAFF

v_gene: TRBV2
CDR3aa: CASSEQGGNEKLFF

v_gene: TRBV15
CDR3aa: CATSRGQAPSTDTQYF

v_gene: TRBV4-1
CDR3aa: CASSQLNSGNSPLHF

v_gene: TRBV19
CDR3aa: CASRDSGGQETQYF

v_gene: TRBV12-3/TRBV12-4
CDR3aa: CASSTTGGTEAFF

v_gene: TRBV5-1
CDR3aa: CASSFSLAGGPDEQFF